Here is one TCR beta chain with its context. Its target is unknown. Germline and junction disagree at one end, which may indicate a read error. It was with a sample-barcoded 5' primer and a J-beta primer mix that a second PCR of about 6 to 12 cycles was run. TCRdb recomputed calls from the 5' RACE reads with MiXCR, one row per CDR3 protein. Of about 680,000 distinct CDR3 sequences detected, 45% to 50% appear once; the ten largest clones hold around a third. The sample is drawn from a study of blood T cells in healthy people across ages. Across the study: About one barcoded beta molecule per two T cells came from capture by template switching.

Regarding the study as a whole: Age advanced and TCR beta diversity per million T cells fell, roughly linearly.

Donors ranged from roughly 6 to 100 years old and were healthy Caucasians in Russia. Germline lookup yields CDR1 SQVTM and CDR2 ANQGSEA. This CDR3 region has 15 residues. The specimen sequenced was blood. The gene calls are TRBV29-1 and TRBJ1-4; a weak D match, TRBD1 (5 bases). The TCR comes from a woman aged 60-75 years in good health. CDR3 sequence (DNA): TGCAGCGTTGGGGGACGGAGTACAACTAATAAAAAACTGTTTTTT. Its translation is CSVGGRSTTNKKLFF.